The source of this T cell receptor beta chain is a study of neurological immune-mediated disorders. Study-wide results and caveats: In multiple sclerosis patients, the repertoire cluster was unrelated to clinical or MRI findings.

Using its own MiXCR run on the 5' RACE reads, TCRdb lists one record per CDR3 protein. The sample contains more than 75,000 distinct CDR3 sequences, 5% to 6% of which appear only once. This clonotype was recorded many times. Its antigen is still unknown. The J segment lost 6 bases and the V segment lost 0 bases, leaving 7 bases of the junction unmatched. Germline lookup yields CDR1 SGHRS and CDR2 YFSETQ. The CDR3 totals 17 residues. This TCR came from a woman in her 30s with multiple sclerosis. Specimen: PBMCs. The chain employs TRBV5-1 and TRBJ1-5, with 12 bases fitting TRBD1. The CDR3 region is CASSLVPGQGAGQPQHF. In DNA, the CDR3 is TGCGCCAGCAGCTTGGTCCCGGGACAGGGGGCCGGTCAGCCCCAGCATTTT.